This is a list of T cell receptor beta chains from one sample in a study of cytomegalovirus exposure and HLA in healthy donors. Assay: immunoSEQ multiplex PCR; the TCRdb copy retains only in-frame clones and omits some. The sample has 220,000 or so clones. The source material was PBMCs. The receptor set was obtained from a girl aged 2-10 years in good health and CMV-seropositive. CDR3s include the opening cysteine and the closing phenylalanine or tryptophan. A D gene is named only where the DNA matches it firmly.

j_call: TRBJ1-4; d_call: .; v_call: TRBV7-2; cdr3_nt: TGTGCCAGCAGCTTAGGCCTAGAAAAACTGTTTTTT; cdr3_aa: CASSLGLEKLFF
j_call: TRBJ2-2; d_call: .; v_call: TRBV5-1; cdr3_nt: TGCGCCAGCAGCGAGCGACAGGCGTCGAACACCGGGGAGCTGTTTTTT; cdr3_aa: CASSERQASNTGELFF
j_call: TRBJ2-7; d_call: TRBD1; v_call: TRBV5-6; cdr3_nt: TGTGCCAGCAGCATTGGGACAGGGGGAGACGAGCAGTACTTC; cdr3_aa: CASSIGTGGDEQYF
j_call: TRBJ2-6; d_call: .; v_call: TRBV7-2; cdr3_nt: TGTGCCAGCACGAGAATTGGGAGCTCTGGGGCCAACGTCCTGACTTTC; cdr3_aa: CASTRIGSSGANVLTF
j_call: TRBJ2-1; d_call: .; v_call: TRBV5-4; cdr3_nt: TGTGCCAGCAGCCCCTCTAGTATGGGTGAGCAGTTCTTC; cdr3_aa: CASSPSSMGEQFF
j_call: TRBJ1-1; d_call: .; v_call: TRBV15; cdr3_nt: TGTGCCACCAGCAGAGGTGATATTAGAGGAGCTTTCTTT; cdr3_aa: CATSRGDIRGAFF
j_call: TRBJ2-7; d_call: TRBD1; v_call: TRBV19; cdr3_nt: TGTGCCAGTCGAGAAAGAACAGGGGGTCGCTCCTACGAGCAGTACTTC; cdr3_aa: CASRERTGGRSYEQYF
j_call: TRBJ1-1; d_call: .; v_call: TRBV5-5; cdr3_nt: TGTGCCAGCAGCTTGGGAAACAGGGTTGGAGCTTTCTTT; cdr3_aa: CASSLGNRVGAFF
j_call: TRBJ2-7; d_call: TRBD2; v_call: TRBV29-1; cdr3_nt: TGCAGCGTTGCTTCCGGGACTAGCGTGAGCGAGCAGTACTTC; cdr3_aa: CSVASGTSVSEQYF
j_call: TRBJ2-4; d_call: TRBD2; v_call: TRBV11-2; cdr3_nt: TGTGCCAGCAGCTTAGACCCTATAGCGGGAGGGTTTATGTCCAAAAACATTCAGTACTTC; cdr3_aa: CASSLDPIAGGFMSKNIQYF
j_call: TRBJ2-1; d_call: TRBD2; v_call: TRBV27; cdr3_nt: TGTGCCAGCCTCGGACTAGCGGGAGTGAATGGGCAGTTCTTC; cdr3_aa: CASLGLAGVNGQFF
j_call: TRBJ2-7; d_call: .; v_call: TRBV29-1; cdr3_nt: TGCAGCGTTGCTATTAGCGGCAACTACGAGCAGTACTTC; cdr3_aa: CSVAISGNYEQYF
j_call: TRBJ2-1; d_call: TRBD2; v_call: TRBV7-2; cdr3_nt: TGTGCCAGCAGCGAAGTACGGGACTACCTTTACAATGAGCAGTTCTTC; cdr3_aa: CASSEVRDYLYNEQFF
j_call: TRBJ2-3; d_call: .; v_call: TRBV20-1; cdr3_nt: TGCAGTGCTCAACTATCAGATACGCAGTATTTT; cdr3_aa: CSAQLSDTQYF
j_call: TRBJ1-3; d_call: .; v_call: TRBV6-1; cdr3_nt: TGTGCCAGCAGTGAAAAGGGGAGGGACACCATATATTTT; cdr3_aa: CASSEKGRDTIYF
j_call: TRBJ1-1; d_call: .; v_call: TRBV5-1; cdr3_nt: TGCGCCAGCAGCTTAGGGACATTGAACACTGAAGCTTTCTTT; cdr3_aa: CASSLGTLNTEAFF
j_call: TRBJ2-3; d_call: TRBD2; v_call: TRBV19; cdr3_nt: TGTGCCAGTAGTACGTCTAGCGGGAGGGGTACAGATACGCAGTATTTT; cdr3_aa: CASSTSSGRGTDTQYF
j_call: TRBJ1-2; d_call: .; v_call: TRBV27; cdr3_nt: TGTGCCAGCAGTTTATCGCAGGGCGGAAACTATGGCTACACCTTC; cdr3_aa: CASSLSQGGNYGYTF
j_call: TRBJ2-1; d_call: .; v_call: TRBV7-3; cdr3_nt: TGTGCCAGCAGCTTAAGACGGGACTCCTACAATGAGCAGTTCTTC; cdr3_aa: CASSLRRDSYNEQFF
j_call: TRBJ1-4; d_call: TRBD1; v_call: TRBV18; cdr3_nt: TGTGCCAGCTCACTACTTACTACAGGGGATGAAAAACTGTTTTTT; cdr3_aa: CASSLLTTGDEKLFF
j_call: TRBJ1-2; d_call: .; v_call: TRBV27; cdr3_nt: TGTGCCAGCAGTTTAGGACGGACTTTCTATGGCTACACCTTC; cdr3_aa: CASSLGRTFYGYTF
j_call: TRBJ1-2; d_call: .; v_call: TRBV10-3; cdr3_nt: TGTGCCATCGGTGAGGGACAAAACTATGGCTACACCTTC; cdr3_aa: CAIGEGQNYGYTF
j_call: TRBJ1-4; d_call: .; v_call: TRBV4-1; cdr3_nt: TGCGCCAGCAGCCAAGGCGGGGTTGCTGCTGGTGAAAAACTGTTTTTT; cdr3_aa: CASSQGGVAAGEKLFF
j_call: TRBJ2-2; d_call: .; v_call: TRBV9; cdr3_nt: TGTGCCAGCGCGGGCGGGAGAGGGGGTCCCGGGGAGCTGTTTTTT; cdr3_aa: CASAGGRGGPGELFF
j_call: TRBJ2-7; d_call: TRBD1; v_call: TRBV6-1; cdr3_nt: TGTGCCAGCAGACAGGGGGGAACCTACGAGCAGTACTTC; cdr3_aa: CASRQGGTYEQYF
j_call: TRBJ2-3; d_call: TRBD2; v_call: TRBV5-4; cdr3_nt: TGTGCCAGCAGCCTTGGTAGCGGGACGGGCTTCTCTACGCAGTATTTT; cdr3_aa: CASSLGSGTGFSTQYF
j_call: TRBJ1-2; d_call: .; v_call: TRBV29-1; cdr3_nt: TGCAGCGTTCATACCGGGACGGGGGGGAGCTATGGCTACACCTTC; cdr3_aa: CSVHTGTGGSYGYTF
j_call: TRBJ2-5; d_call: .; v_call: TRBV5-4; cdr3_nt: TGTGCCAGCAGTCCATCTCGGGAGACCCAGTACTTC; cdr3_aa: CASSPSRETQYF
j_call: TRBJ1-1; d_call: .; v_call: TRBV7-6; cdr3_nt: TGTGCCAGCAGCTACATTGCCCTCCTGAGGGCGAACACTGAAGCTTTCTTT; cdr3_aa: CASSYIALLRANTEAFF
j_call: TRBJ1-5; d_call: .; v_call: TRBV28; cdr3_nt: TGTGCCAGCAGTTCGGTGAGAAATCAGCCCCAGCATTTT; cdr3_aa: CASSSVRNQPQHF
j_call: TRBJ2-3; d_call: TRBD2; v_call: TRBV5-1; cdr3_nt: TGCGCCAGCAGCGCGACTAGCGGGAGTACCACAGATACGCAGTATTTT; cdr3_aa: CASSATSGSTTDTQYF
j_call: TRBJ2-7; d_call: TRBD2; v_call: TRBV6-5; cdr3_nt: TGTGCCAGCACCGAGATCAGGGAGGGCGAGCAGTACTTC; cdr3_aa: CASTEIREGEQYF
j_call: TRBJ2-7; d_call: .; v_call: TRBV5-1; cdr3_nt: TGCGCCAGCAGCTTATCCCGGGGGGCCGAGCAGTACTTC; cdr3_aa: CASSLSRGAEQYF
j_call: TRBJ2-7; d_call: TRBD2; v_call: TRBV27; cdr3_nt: TGTGCCAGCAGTCCCCGTTCTAGCGGGGTACTTAGCTCCTACGAGCAGTACTTC; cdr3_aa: CASSPRSSGVLSSYEQYF
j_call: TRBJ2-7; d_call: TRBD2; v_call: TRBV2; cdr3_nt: TGTGCCAGCAGTGATTTAGGGACTAGCGGATCCTACGAGCAGTACTTC; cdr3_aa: CASSDLGTSGSYEQYF
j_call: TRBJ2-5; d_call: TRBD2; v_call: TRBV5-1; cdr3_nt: TGCGCCAGCAGCTTTGGCGAGCGGGGGGGGACCCAGTACTTC; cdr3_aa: CASSFGERGGTQYF
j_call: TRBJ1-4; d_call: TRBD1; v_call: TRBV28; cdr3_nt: TGTGCCAGCAGCCAGGGGGGAGCTAATGAAAAACTGTTTTTT; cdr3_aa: CASSQGGANEKLFF
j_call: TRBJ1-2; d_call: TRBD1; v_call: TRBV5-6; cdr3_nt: TGTGCCAGCAGCTTGGGAGGGGGCGGCTATGGCTACACCTTC; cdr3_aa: CASSLGGGGYGYTF
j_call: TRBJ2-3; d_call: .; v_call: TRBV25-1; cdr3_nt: TGTGCCAGCAGTGAAGGAGCAGGGCTCACAGATACGCAGTATTTT; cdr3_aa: CASSEGAGLTDTQYF
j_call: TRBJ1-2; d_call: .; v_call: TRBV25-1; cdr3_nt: TGTGCCAGCAGTGAATACGCAGGGTATGGCGGCTACACCTTC; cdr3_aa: CASSEYAGYGGYTF
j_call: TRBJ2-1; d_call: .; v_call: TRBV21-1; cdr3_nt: TGTGCCAGCAGCAAAGGATCTGGGGGCAGGGAGAGGTACAATGAGCAGTTCTTC; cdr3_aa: CASSKGSGGRERYNEQFF
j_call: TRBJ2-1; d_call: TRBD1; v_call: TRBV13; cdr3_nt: TGTGCCAGCAGCCTAGACAGGGGGCTGGACAATGAGCAGTTCTTC; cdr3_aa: CASSLDRGLDNEQFF
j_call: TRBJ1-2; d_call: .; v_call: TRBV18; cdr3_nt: TGTGCCAGCTCACAAGATACAAGGGGTTTGGGCTACACCTTC; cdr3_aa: CASSQDTRGLGYTF
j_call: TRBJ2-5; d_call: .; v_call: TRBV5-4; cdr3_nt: TGTGCCAGCAGCTTGCCAGGGGCGATTCAAGAGACCCAGTACTTC; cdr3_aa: CASSLPGAIQETQYF